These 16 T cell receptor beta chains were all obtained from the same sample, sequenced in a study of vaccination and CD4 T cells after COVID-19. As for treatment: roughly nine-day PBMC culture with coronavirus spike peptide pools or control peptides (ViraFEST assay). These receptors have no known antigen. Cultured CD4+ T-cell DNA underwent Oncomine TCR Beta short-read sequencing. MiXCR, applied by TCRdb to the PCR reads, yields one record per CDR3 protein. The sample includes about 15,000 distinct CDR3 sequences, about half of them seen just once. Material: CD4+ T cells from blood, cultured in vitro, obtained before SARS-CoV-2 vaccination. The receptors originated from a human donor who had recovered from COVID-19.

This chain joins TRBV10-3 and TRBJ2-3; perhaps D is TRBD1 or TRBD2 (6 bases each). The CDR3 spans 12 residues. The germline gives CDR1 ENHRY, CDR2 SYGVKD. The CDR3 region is CAVGGREDTQYF. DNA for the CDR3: TGTGCTGTAGGGGGGCGCGAAGATACGCAGTATTTT.

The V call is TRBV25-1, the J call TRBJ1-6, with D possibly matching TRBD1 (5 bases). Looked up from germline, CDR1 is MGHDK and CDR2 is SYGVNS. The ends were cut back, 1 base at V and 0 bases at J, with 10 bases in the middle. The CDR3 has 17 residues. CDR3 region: CASSESGLSSYNSPLHF. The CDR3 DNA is TGTGCCAGCAGTGAATCGGGGCTGAGCTCCTATAATTCACCCCTCCACTTT.

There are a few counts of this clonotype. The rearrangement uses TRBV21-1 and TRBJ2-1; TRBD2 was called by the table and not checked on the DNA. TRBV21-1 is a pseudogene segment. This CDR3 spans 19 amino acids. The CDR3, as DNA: TGTGCCAGCAGCAACGACGGACTAGCGGGAGGTAGGACCTACAATGAGCAGTTCTTC. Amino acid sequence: CASSNDGLAGGRTYNEQFF.

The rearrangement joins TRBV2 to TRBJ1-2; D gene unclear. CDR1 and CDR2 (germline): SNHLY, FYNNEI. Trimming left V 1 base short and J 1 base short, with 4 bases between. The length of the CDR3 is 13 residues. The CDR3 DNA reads TGTGCCAGCAGTGAAGGGGTTAACTATGGCTACACCTTC. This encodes CASSEGVNYGYTF.

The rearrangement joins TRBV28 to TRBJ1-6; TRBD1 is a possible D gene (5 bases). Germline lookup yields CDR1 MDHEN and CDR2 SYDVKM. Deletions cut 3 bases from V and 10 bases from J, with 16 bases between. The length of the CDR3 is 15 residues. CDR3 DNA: TGTGCCAGCAGTTTCCAGGCAGGGCATGGATCACCCCTCCACTTT. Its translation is CASSFQAGHGSPLHF.

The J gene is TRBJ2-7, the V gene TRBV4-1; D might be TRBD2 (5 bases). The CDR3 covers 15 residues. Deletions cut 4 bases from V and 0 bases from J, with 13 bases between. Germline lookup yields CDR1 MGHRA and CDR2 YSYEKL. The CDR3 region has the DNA TGCGCCAGCAGCCCTCTGGGCGCGGGCTCCTACGAGCAGTACTTC. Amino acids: CASSPLGAGSYEQYF.

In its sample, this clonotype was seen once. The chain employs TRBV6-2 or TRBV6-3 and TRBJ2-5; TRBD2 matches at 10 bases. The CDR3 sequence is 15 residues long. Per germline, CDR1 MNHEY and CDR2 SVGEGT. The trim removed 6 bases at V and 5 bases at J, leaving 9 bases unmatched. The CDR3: CASSPLAGEVETQYF. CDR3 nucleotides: TGTGCCAGCAGCCCGCTAGCGGGAGAGGTGGAGACCCAGTACTTC.

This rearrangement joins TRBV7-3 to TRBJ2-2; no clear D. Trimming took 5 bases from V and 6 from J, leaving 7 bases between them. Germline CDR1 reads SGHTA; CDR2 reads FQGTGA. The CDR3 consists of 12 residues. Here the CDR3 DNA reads TGTGCCAGCAGCGGCAAATCCGGGGAGCTGTTTTTT. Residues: CASSGKSGELFF.

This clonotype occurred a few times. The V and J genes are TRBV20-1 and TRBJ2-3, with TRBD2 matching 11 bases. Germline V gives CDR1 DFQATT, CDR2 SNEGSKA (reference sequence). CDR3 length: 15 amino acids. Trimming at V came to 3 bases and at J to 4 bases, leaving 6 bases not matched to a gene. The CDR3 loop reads CSASPTSGTPDTQYF. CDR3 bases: TGCAGTGCTAGCCCGACTAGCGGGACCCCAGATACGCAGTATTTT.

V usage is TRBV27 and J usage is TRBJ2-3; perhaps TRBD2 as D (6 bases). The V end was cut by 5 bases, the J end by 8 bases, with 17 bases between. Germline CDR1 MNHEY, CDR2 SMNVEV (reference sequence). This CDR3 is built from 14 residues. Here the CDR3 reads CASSLTPLEGTQYF. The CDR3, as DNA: TGTGCCAGCAGTCTAACCCCCCTGGAGGGTACGCAGTATTTT.

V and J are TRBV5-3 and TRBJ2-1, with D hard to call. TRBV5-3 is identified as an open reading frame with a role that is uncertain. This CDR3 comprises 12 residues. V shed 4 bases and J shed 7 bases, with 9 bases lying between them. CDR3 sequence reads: CARSPMVNEQFF. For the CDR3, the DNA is TGTGCCAGAAGCCCGATGGTGAATGAGCAGTTCTTC.

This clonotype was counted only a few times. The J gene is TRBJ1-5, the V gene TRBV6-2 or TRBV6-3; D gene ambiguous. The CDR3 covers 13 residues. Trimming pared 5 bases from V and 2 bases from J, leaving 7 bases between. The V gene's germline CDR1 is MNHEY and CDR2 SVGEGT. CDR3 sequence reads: CASSIYGNQPQHF. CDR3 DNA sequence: TGTGCCAGCAGTATATATGGCAATCAGCCCCAGCATTTT.

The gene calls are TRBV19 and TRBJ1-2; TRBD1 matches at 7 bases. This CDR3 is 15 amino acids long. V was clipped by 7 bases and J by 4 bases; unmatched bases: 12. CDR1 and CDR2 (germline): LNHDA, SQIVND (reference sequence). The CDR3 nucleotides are TGTGCCAGTACTGTAGCGGGACAGAACCTCTATGGCTACACCTTC. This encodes CASTVAGQNLYGYTF.

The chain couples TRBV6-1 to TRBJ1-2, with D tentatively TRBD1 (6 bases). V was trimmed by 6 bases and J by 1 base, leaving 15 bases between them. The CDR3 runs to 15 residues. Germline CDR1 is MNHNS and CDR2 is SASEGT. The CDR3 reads CASSDLGGLNYGYTF. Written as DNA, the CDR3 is TGTGCCAGCAGCGACTTGGGGGGGCTTAACTATGGCTACACCTTC.

CDR3 nucleotides: TGCAGTGCTAGAGACCGGGGAACCCTCCGGGAGACCCAGTACTTC. Protein sequence: CSARDRGTLRETQYF. The chain uses TRBV20-1 and TRBJ2-5; D may be TRBD2 (5 bases). Per germline, CDR1 DFQATT and CDR2 SNEGSKA (reference sequence). The CDR3 is made up of 15 amino acids. The V end was cut by 0 bases, the J end by 5 bases, with 16 bases between.

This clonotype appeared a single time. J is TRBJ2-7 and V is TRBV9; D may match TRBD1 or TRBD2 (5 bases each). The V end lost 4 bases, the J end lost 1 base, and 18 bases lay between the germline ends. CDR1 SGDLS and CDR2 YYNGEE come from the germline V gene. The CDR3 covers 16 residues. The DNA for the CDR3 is TGTGCCAGCAGCTTATCCCCCGGGACGGGATCCTACGAGCAGTACTTC. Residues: CASSLSPGTGSYEQYF.